Following are 4 T cell receptor beta chains from one sample sequenced in a study of vaccination effects on CD4 cells after COVID-19. Assay: immunoSEQ multiplex PCR; the TCRdb copy retains only in-frame clones and omits some. The repertoire has roughly 59,000 clones, just under 80% of them found once; the top ten carry 1.5% to 2%. The antigens of these receptors remain unknown. Expansion of antigen-specific CD4+ T cells with viral peptide pools was carried out by the ViraFEST assay before sequencing. Following culture for approximately ten days, CD4+ T cells were isolated. The cohort was immunized with two doses of either the BNT162b2 or mRNA-1273 vaccine. Sequenced here: CD4+ T cells from PBMCs cultured with HCoV-OC43 spike peptides, sampled after COVID-19 vaccination. Specified subset: HCoV-OC43 spike overlapping peptide pool stimulation. The origin of the receptors is a human donor who received a COVID-19 vaccine.

The chain's CDR3 is CASSTEQGTQPQHF. Here the CDR3 DNA reads TGTGCCAGCAGCACCGAACAGGGAACTCAGCCCCAGCATTTT. The rearrangement links TRBV11-2 to TRBJ1-5, with TRBD1 as a possible D gene (6 bases). This CDR3 comprises 14 residues. V was cut by 5 bases and J by 6 bases, with 14 bases left in between. Germline CDR1 is SGHAT and CDR2 is FQNNGV.

This chain connects TRBV14 to TRBJ2-5; a possible D gene is TRBD1 (5 bases). The CDR3 is 18 residues long. Per germline, CDR1 SGHDN and CDR2 FVKESK. V was shortened by 0 bases and J by 5 bases, with 22 bases between the two germline ends. CDR3 coding DNA: TGTGCCAGCAGCCAAGATTTAGGGCGGTACAGGTTTATGGAGACCCAGTACTTC. Amino acids: CASSQDLGRYRFMETQYF.

V usage is TRBV28 and J usage is TRBJ1-6; TRBD1 agrees at 7 bases. The CDR3 has 14 residues. V was clipped by 6 bases and J by 4 bases; unmatched bases: 3. Germline V gene lookup returns CDR1 MDHEN and CDR2 SYDVKM. The CDR3, as DNA: TGTGCCAGCAGGACAGGGACGTATAATTCACCCCTCCACTTT. It translates to CASRTGTYNSPLHF.

The chain has TRBV7-8 and TRBJ2-7, with D tentatively TRBD1 or TRBD2 (5 bases each). The CDR3 sequence is 13 residues long. V was trimmed by 0 bases and J by 6 bases, leaving 9 bases between them. Germline-derived CDR1 and CDR2 are SGHVS and FQNEAQ. The CDR3 reads CASSLAGVTEQYV. The CDR3 DNA is TGTGCCAGCAGCTTAGCGGGGGTAACCGAGCAGTACGTC.